These 27 T cell receptor beta chains were sequenced from one sample in a study of graft-versus-host responses after intestinal transplantation. Sequenced by immunoSEQ multiplex PCR; TCRdb stores in-frame clones only, minus some. Of 62,000 or so clones listed, around nine tenths are singletons. The sample consisted of PBMCs, taken 26 days after transplant. The receptors derive from a human patient who received an intestinal transplant, so some T cells may come from the graft donor.

The chain uses TRBV7-2 and TRBJ2-3; the D is unclear. The CDR3 sequence is 12 residues long. The V end lost 7 bases, the J end lost 6 bases, and 11 bases lay between the germline ends. The V gene's germline CDR1 is SGHTA and CDR2 FQGNSA. CDR3 nucleotide sequence: TGTGCCAGCACCGAGAGTTTGGATACGCAGTATTTT. Translated: CASTESLDTQYF.

The chain joins TRBV30 to TRBJ1-5; D uncertain. The CDR3 contains 14 residues. The germline V gene encodes CDR1 GTSNPN and CDR2 SVGIG (reference sequence). Trimming stripped 3 bases from V and 0 bases from J, with 9 bases between. The CDR3 DNA sequence: TGTGCCTGGAGCGGGAGATATAGCAATCAGCCCCAGCATTTT. Its translation is CAWSGRYSNQPQHF.

The chain employs TRBV28 and TRBJ2-1; 8 bases line up with TRBD2. The V and J ends lost 3 bases and 7 bases, in that order; junction bases with no gene match: 8. The CDR3 loop spans 15 amino acids. Germline assignment: CDR1 MDHEN and CDR2 SYDVKM. The CDR3 sequence is CASSFGLGRGNEQFF. CDR3 coding DNA: TGTGCCAGCAGTTTTGGTCTCGGGAGGGGTAATGAGCAGTTCTTC.

The J gene is TRBJ2-1, the V gene TRBV2; 10 bases are a match to TRBD1. Germline V gene data show CDR1 as SNHLY and CDR2 as FYNNEI. The J segment lost 3 bases and the V segment lost 6 bases, leaving 2 bases of the junction unmatched. The length of the CDR3 is 14 residues. DNA of the CDR3: TGTGCCAGCAGGGACAGGGGGTTCTACAATGAGCAGTTCTTC. It specifies CASRDRGFYNEQFF.

The chain's CDR3 is CASNEQSGANVLTF. CDR3 nucleotides: TGTGCCAGTAACGAGCAATCCGGGGCCAACGTCCTGACTTTC. This chain connects TRBV19 to TRBJ2-6; D gene unclear. The ends were cut back, 7 bases at V and 4 bases at J, with 11 bases in the middle. CDR3 length: 14 amino acids. The V gene's germline CDR1 is LNHDA and CDR2 SQIVND (reference sequence).

The rearrangement joins TRBV6-5 to TRBJ1-5, with a tentative D call TRBD1 (5 bases). The V gene's germline CDR1 is MNHEY and CDR2 SVGAGI. This CDR3 is built from 13 residues. The V and J ends lost 0 bases and 10 bases respectively, with 10 bases between them. The CDR3 loop reads CASSYSRDVPQHF. The CDR3 DNA reads as TGTGCCAGCAGTTACTCCAGGGATGTCCCCCAGCATTTT.

The chain employs TRBV11-3 and TRBJ2-2; the D gene is possibly TRBD2 (5 bases). This CDR3 has 12 amino acids. CDR1 is SGHNT and CDR2 is YENEEA in the germline V gene. Trimming shortened V by 4 bases and J by 8 bases, and 8 bases separated the two germline ends. The CDR3 spells CASSSRGGELFF. CDR3 nucleotides: TGTGCCAGCAGCTCCCGGGGTGGGGAGCTGTTTTTT.

This chain connects TRBV4-2 to TRBJ1-1; maybe TRBD1 (5 bases). There are 16 residues in the CDR3. V was cut by 2 bases and J by 1 base, with 14 bases left in between. From germline, CDR1 is LGHNA and CDR2 YNFKEQ. The CDR3 DNA sequence: TGTGCCAGCAGCCAATCCGGGGGGGAACCGAACACTGAAGCTTTCTTT. Amino acid sequence: CASSQSGGEPNTEAFF.

DNA of the CDR3: TGTGCCAGCAGCGCCCGGGAGGGCTGGGTTGGGCCCCAGCATTTT. Protein: CASSAREGWVGPQHF. This sequence joins TRBV7-6 and TRBJ1-5; D not resolved. Germline values: CDR1 SGHVS, CDR2 FNYEAQ. The CDR3 loop spans 15 amino acids. The V gene lost 5 bases and the J gene lost 9 bases, with 20 bases spanning the gap.

This chain connects TRBV5-4 to TRBJ2-1, with TRBD1 as a possible D gene (5 bases). This CDR3 region has 14 residues. CDR1 SGHNT and CDR2 YYREEE come from the germline V gene (reference sequence). The germline V and J ends were trimmed by 2 bases and 3 bases, with 9 bases remaining between them. The CDR3 DNA is TGTGCCAGCAGCTTAAAACAGGACTACAATGAGCAGTTCTTC. Its protein is CASSLKQDYNEQFF. The complete variable domain, with remaining parts taken from reference TRBV5-4 and TRBJ2-1, reads ETGVTQSPTHLIKTRGQQVTLRCSSQSGHNTVSWYQQALGQGPQFIFQYYREEENGRGNFPPRFSGLQFPNYSSELNVNALELDDSALYLCASSLKQDYNEQFFGPGTRLTVL.

The chain links TRBV5-1 to TRBJ1-1; D perhaps matches TRBD1 (5 bases). CDR1 and CDR2 (germline): SGHRS, YFSETQ. V dropped 1 base and J dropped 0 bases, with 16 bases sitting between them. The CDR3 is 17 residues long. The CDR3 protein is CASSLTAVGGMNTEAFF. The CDR3 DNA reads as TGCGCCAGCAGCTTGACAGCGGTCGGGGGGATGAACACTGAAGCTTTCTTT.

This rearrangement joins TRBV28 to TRBJ2-4; D possibly corresponds to TRBD1 (6 bases). The germline V and J ends were trimmed by 4 bases and 0 bases, with 16 bases remaining between them. CDR3 length: 17 amino acids. The germline V gene encodes CDR1 MDHEN and CDR2 SYDVKM. The CDR3 protein is CASSSPGTSLAKNIQYF. CDR3 nucleotides: TGTGCCAGCAGTTCCCCCGGGACATCTTTAGCCAAAAACATTCAGTACTTC.

V usage is TRBV30 and J usage is TRBJ2-2; the D is unclear. V was pared by 7 bases and J by 6 bases, with 18 bases between. Germline V CDR1 and CDR2: GTSNPN, SVGIG (reference sequence). The CDR3 extends over 14 amino acids. The CDR3 DNA reads as TGTGCCTCCACAGTACTCATTTCGGCCGGGGAGCTGTTTTTT. Its protein is CASTVLISAGELFF.

CDR3 in amino acids: CASTEDNYGYTF. CDR3 nucleotide sequence: TGTGCCAGCACCGAGGATAACTATGGCTACACCTTC. V gene TRBV5-6 combines with J gene TRBJ1-2; D is unresolved. V gave up 6 bases and J gave up 1 base, with 7 bases separating them. CDR3 size: 12 residues. Per germline, CDR1 SGHDT and CDR2 YYEEEE.

This clone was found once. The chain carries TRBV28 and TRBJ2-7; the match to TRBD1 covers 8 bases. J was trimmed by 3 bases and V by 2 bases; bases with no gene match: 6. This CDR3 contains 15 residues. Germline V gene data show CDR1 as MDHEN and CDR2 as SYDVKM. This CDR3 reads CASSLRMTGDYEQYF. The CDR3 coding sequence is TGTGCCAGCAGTTTACGCATGACAGGGGACTACGAGCAGTACTTC.

The chain has TRBV18 and TRBJ2-7; TRBD1 agrees at 11 bases. CDR3 length: 14 amino acids. V lost 8 bases and J lost 4; bases outside the gene matches: 7. Germline V gene lookup returns CDR1 KGHSH and CDR2 LQKENI. CDR3 region: CASAQGQGAYEQYF. The CDR3 region has the DNA TGTGCCAGCGCGCAAGGACAGGGGGCTTACGAGCAGTACTTC.

A single count supports this clone. V gene TRBV7-9 combines with J gene TRBJ1-4; the match to TRBD1 covers 9 bases. The CDR3 spans 18 residues. V dropped 6 bases and J dropped 7; count of bases not matched to a gene: 18. CDR1 is SEHNR, CDR2 FQNEAQ, per germline (reference sequence). The CDR3: CASSYLGQGPARTEKLFF. CDR3 DNA sequence: TGTGCCAGCAGTTACCTTGGACAGGGGCCCGCTAGAACTGAAAAACTGTTTTTT.

CDR3 sequence (DNA): TGTGCCAGCAGTTCGACAGGGGGCCCCGGGGAGCTGTTTTTT. Translated: CASSSTGGPGELFF. V and J are TRBV6-5 and TRBJ2-2; 10 bases are a match to TRBD1. CDR1 is MNHEY, CDR2 SVGAGI, per germline. With 4 bases clipped from V and 6 bases from J, the junction kept 2 bases outside the gene matches. CDR3 length: 14 amino acids.

The rearrangement uses TRBV28 and TRBJ2-7, with 9 bases matching TRBD1. The CDR3 sequence is 16 residues long. CDR1 is MDHEN, CDR2 SYDVKM, per germline. The ends lost 6 bases at V and 0 bases at J; junction bases unmatched: 9. In DNA form, the CDR3 reads TGTGCCAGCAGCCGCAGCGGGACAGGGAGCTCCTACGAGCAGTACTTC. Translated: CASSRSGTGSSYEQYF.

This chain links TRBV29-1 with TRBJ2-7, with 9 bases aligning to TRBD2. V dropped 4 bases and J dropped 6; count of bases not matched to a gene: 7. This CDR3 is built from 13 residues. Germline CDR1 SQVTM, CDR2 ANQGSEA. CDR3 in amino acids: CSVGGREIGEQYF. DNA for the CDR3: TGCAGCGTTGGCGGGAGGGAAATAGGCGAGCAGTACTTC.

V is TRBV27 and J is TRBJ2-2; 14 bases align to TRBD2. Germline values: CDR1 MNHEY, CDR2 SMNVEV (reference sequence). The V gene end was trimmed by 5 bases and the J gene end by 7 bases; junction bases not matched to a gene: 27. This CDR3 is 23 amino acids long. The CDR3 bases are TGTGCCAGCAGTCTCTACTTCCCCCAGGGGGCTGGACTAGCGGGGGGAAAGGGCGGGGAGCTGTTTTTT. Its protein product is CASSLYFPQGAGLAGGKGGELFF.

V is TRBV4-1 and J is TRBJ1-2; TRBD1 might be the D (6 bases). Germline CDR1 is MGHRA and CDR2 is YSYEKL. V gave up 4 bases and J gave up 6 bases, with 12 bases separating them. This CDR3 has 13 residues. CDR3: CASSLGAGDGYTF. The CDR3 nucleotides read TGCGCCAGCAGCCTAGGGGCAGGGGATGGCTACACCTTC.

The rearrangement joins TRBV7-8 to TRBJ2-1, with 9 bases fitting TRBD2. CDR3 length: 16 residues. Germline V gives CDR1 SGHVS, CDR2 FQNEAQ. The trim removed 3 bases at V and 3 bases at J, leaving 6 bases unmatched. The CDR3 sequence: CASSLLTSGNYNEQFF. The CDR3 DNA reads as TGTGCCAGCAGCTTGCTGACTAGCGGAAACTACAATGAGCAGTTCTTC.

This chain joins TRBV6-5 and TRBJ2-3; 7 nucleotides agree with TRBD1. V shed 4 bases, J shed 3 bases, and the junction held 7 bases outside the gene matches. Per germline, CDR1 MNHEY and CDR2 SVGAGI. The CDR3 sequence is 15 residues long. This CDR3 reads CASSFRQGGTDTQYF. Here the CDR3 DNA reads TGTGCCAGCAGTTTCAGACAGGGTGGTACAGATACGCAGTATTTT.

The chain joins TRBV7-2 to TRBJ2-1, with TRBD1 matching over 8 bases. This CDR3 is built from 15 residues. Germline trimming cut 5 bases from V and 9 bases from J; bases unmatched to any gene: 12. The germline V gene encodes CDR1 SGHTA and CDR2 FQGNSA. The CDR3 protein is CASSPSGGMGVEQFF. DNA for the CDR3: TGTGCCAGCAGCCCTTCAGGGGGCATGGGTGTTGAGCAGTTCTTC.

The rearrangement uses TRBV14 and TRBJ1-2; D is perhaps TRBD1 (5 bases). The CDR3 sequence is 17 residues long. The V end lost 0 bases, the J end lost 5 bases, and 19 bases lay between the germline ends. Germline-derived CDR1 and CDR2 are SGHDN and FVKESK. The CDR3 is CASSQDQTANPWYGYTF. DNA of the CDR3: TGTGCCAGCAGCCAAGATCAGACAGCCAACCCTTGGTATGGCTACACCTTC.

The genes are TRBV7-2 and TRBJ1-2; D is perhaps TRBD1 (6 bases). The V gene lost 0 bases and the J gene lost 5 bases, with 13 bases spanning the gap. Germline-derived CDR1 and CDR2 are SGHTA and FQGNSA. The CDR3 is 15 amino acids. The CDR3 spells CASSLAGALGYGYTF. CDR3 DNA: TGTGCCAGCAGCTTAGCGGGGGCGCTGGGATATGGCTACACCTTC.